A selection of T cell receptor beta chains follows, all from one sample in a study of post-analysis software for immune sequencing data. TCRdb used MiXCR to reprocess the PCR reads, holding one entry per CDR3 protein. Of a few hundred thousand distinct CDR3 sequences in the sample, around 34% were seen once. Sequenced material: blood. All receptors derive from a girl under 18 with multiple sclerosis. CDR3s include the opening cysteine and the closing phenylalanine or tryptophan. The order of the fields is J gene, V gene, clone size, D gene, CDR3 DNA, CDR3 protein. The D gene is left open where the match is weak. The size of a clone is reported for some rows only, either as once, few or many, or as a class for expanded clones.

>TRBJ2-5|TRBV7-9|-|TRBD1
TGTGCCAGCAGCTCCACATGGGGCCGGACAGGGGGTCTAGAGACCCAGTACTTC
CASSSTWGRTGGLETQYF
>TRBJ2-1|TRBV6-9|-|-
TGTGCCAGCACCAGGAGCTCCTACAATGAGCAGTTCTTC
CASTRSSYNEQFF
>TRBJ2-7|TRBV10-3|few|TRBD1
TGTGCCATCAGTATCGGACAGGACACCTACGAGCAGTACTTC
CAISIGQDTYEQYF
>TRBJ1-2|TRBV6-6|few|-
TGTGCCAGCAGTTACAGGGTTGGCTACACCTTC
CASSYRVGYTF
>TRBJ1-4|TRBV6-5|few|-
TGTGCCAGCAGCCACTACGGGGCGCCTAATGAAAAACTGTTTTTT
CASSHYGAPNEKLFF
>TRBJ2-3|TRBV4-1|few|TRBD1
TGCGCCAGCAGCCGACAATACAGGGGGGATAGCACAGATACGCAGTATTTT
CASSRQYRGDSTDTQYF
>TRBJ2-7|TRBV9|-|-
TGTGCCAGCAGCGTAGCTACCGGAGGCTACGAGCAGTACTTC
CASSVATGGYEQYF
>TRBJ1-5|TRBV6-1|few|TRBD1
TGTGCCAGCGCGACAGGGCTAGGACAGCCCCAGCATTTT
CASATGLGQPQHF
>TRBJ1-6|TRBV11-2|-|-
TGTGCCAGCAGCAGGGGGATAGACAGTGCCTCAAATTCACCCCTCCACTTT
CASSRGIDSASNSPLHF
>TRBJ2-5|TRBV6-1|few|TRBD2
TGTGCCAGCAGTGACGCCCCAGCGGGGGGGTTCGGTGAGACCCAGTACTTC
CASSDAPAGGFGETQYF
>TRBJ1-5|TRBV20-1|-|TRBD1
TGCAGTGCTAGATTTTCTACCAGGGGGCTTGGCAATCAGCCCCAGCATTTT
CSARFSTRGLGNQPQHF
>TRBJ1-1|TRBV6-5|-|TRBD1
TGTGCCAGCAGGAAGGACAGGGCGAACACTGAAGCTTTCTTT
CASRKDRANTEAFF
>TRBJ2-3|TRBV3-1|few|TRBD2
TGTGCCAGCAGCCAAGAAACTAGCGGGGATACAGATACGCAGTATTTT
CASSQETSGDTDTQYF
>TRBJ2-1|TRBV5-6|-|-
TGTGCCAGCAGCTCGGGGTTTAGGGGGGGGAGTGTGGAGCAGTTCTTC
CASSSGFRGGSVEQFF
>TRBJ1-5|TRBV6-1|once|TRBD1
TGTGCCAGCAGTACCAGTACAGGGGGCGCTAGCCAGCCCCAGCATTTT
CASSTSTGGASQPQHF
>TRBJ2-3|TRBV20-1|-|TRBD1
TGCAGTGCTAGGAACAGGGGGCTTTCCACAGATACGCAGTATTTT
CSARNRGLSTDTQYF
>TRBJ2-3|TRBV24-1|few|TRBD1
TGTGCCACCAGTGACCTCGGACAGGGAGATAGCACAGATACGCAGTATTTT
CATSDLGQGDSTDTQYF
>TRBJ2-5|TRBV10-3|-|-
TGTGCCATCAGATCCGAATTGGTGGAGACCCAGTACTTC
CAIRSELVETQYF
>TRBJ1-5|TRBV28|-|TRBD1
TGTGCCAGCAGTTCATACGGACAGGGAGGGAATCAGCCCCAGCATTTT
CASSSYGQGGNQPQHF
>TRBJ2-7|TRBV10-1|-|TRBD1
TGCGCCAGCAGGGGGGACAGGGACTTAATATACGAGCAGTACTTC
CASRGDRDLIYEQYF
>TRBJ2-7|TRBV27|-|TRBD1
TGTGCCAGCAGTCCCACGGGACAGGGATCCGAGCAGTACTTC
CASSPTGQGSEQYF
>TRBJ1-2|TRBV20-1|few|-
TGCAGTGCTAGTAGACGGGTTTTTAACTATGGCTACACCTTC
CSASRRVFNYGYTF
>TRBJ1-2|TRBV4-1|-|-
TGCGCCAGCAGCCCGGGCGGGGGACCTATGCTGGGCTACACCTTC
CASSPGGGPMLGYTF
>TRBJ1-1|TRBV12-3/TRBV12-4|-|TRBD1
TGTGCCAGCAGTTTAGGGGGACAGGGTTCCACTGAAGCTTTCTTT
CASSLGGQGSTEAFF
>TRBJ2-1|TRBV5-1|-|-
TGCGCCAGCAGCTTTGGGGGTGAGCAGTTCTTC
CASSFGGEQFF
>TRBJ2-7|TRBV5-1|few|-
TGCGCCAGCAGCTTGGGGAGTCAATCCTACGAGCAGTACTTC
CASSLGSQSYEQYF
>TRBJ1-2|TRBV29-1|-|-
TGCAGCGTTGGGGCTAACTATGGCTGCACCTTC
CSVGANYGCTF
>TRBJ1-6|TRBV11-2|-|TRBD1
TGTGTCAGCAGCCGGGACAGCGTTAATTCACCCCTCCACTTT
CVSSRDSVNSPLHF
>TRBJ1-1|TRBV24-1|few|-
TGTGCCACGACCAAAGGCACTGAAGCTTTCTTT
CATTKGTEAFF
>TRBJ1-1|TRBV6-2/TRBV6-3|few|-
TGTGCCAGCACTGGGGACGGGGGAGGCGCTTTCTTT
CASTGDGGGAFF
>TRBJ2-1|TRBV12-3/TRBV12-4|few|TRBD2
TGTGCCAGCAGTTTAACGCCCGGGACTAGCGGGGGAAAGAGCTCCTACAATGAGCAGTTCTTC
CASSLTPGTSGGKSSYNEQFF
>TRBJ1-5|TRBV20-1|-|TRBD1
TGCAGTGCTAGAGTTGTGGGACAGCAGAGCAATCAGCCCCAGCATTTT
CSARVVGQQSNQPQHF
>TRBJ2-3|TRBV10-3|few|TRBD1
TGTGCCATCAGCCCCGACAGGGCATGGGATACGCAGTATTTT
CAISPDRAWDTQYF
>TRBJ1-1|TRBV3-1|once|-
TGTGCCAGCAGCCAAGGCTGGTCATGGGGTGGGGTCCTGAACACTGAAGCTTTCTTT
CASSQGWSWGGVLNTEAFF
>TRBJ1-2|TRBV20-1|-|-
TGCAGTGCTAGAGATCGTCCAGGGGAGGGTGGCTACACCTTC
CSARDRPGEGGYTF
>TRBJ2-2|TRBV5-1|-|TRBD1
TGCGCCAGCAGCCCCCGGACAGGGGGCGTTAACACCGGGGAGCTGTTTTTT
CASSPRTGGVNTGELFF
>TRBJ2-7|TRBV21-1|-|-
TGTGCCAGCAAAAGCCCGTTCGGGGAGTCCTACGAGCAGTACTTC
CASKSPFGESYEQYF
>TRBJ2-5|TRBV7-9|few|TRBD1
TGTGCCAGCAGCGCTTTTCTGGGGACAGGACAAGAGACCCAGTACTTC
CASSAFLGTGQETQYF
>TRBJ2-1|TRBV20-1|once|TRBD2
TGCAGTGCTAGGAAAGCAGCGGGAGGTACCGACAATGAGCAGTTCTTC
CSARKAAGGTDNEQFF
>TRBJ1-2|TRBV7-9|few|TRBD1
TGTGCCAGCAGCACAAGCCTCGGGACAGGGGGGTCTGGCTACACCTTC
CASSTSLGTGGSGYTF
>TRBJ1-1|TRBV4-1|once|TRBD1
TGCGCCAGCAGCCAGGCAGCAGGGGGGAAATTTGTGAACACTGAAGCTTTCTTT
CASSQAAGGKFVNTEAFF
>TRBJ2-3|TRBV7-9|-|-
TGTGCCAGCAGCTTAGGAATCAGGGGCACAAGCACAGATACGCAGTATTTT
CASSLGIRGTSTDTQYF
>TRBJ1-4|TRBV29-1|few|TRBD1
TGCAGCGTCAAGAATTCCGGGACAGGGAGCGAAAAACTGTTTTTT
CSVKNSGTGSEKLFF
>TRBJ1-6|TRBV12-3/TRBV12-4|-|TRBD1
TGTGCCAGCAGTTTTAATGGACCAGGGGGGGATTCACCCCTCCACTTT
CASSFNGPGGDSPLHF
>TRBJ2-7|TRBV5-1|-|TRBD1
TGCGCCAGCCGAACCGGGACAGACTCCTACGAGCAGTACTTC
CASRTGTDSYEQYF
>TRBJ2-3|TRBV2|once|-
TGTGCCAGCGCTCCGAGGCGGGGTCTGGGGTACACAGATACGCAGTATTTT
CASAPRRGLGYTDTQYF
>TRBJ2-3|TRBV18|few|-
TGTGCCAGCTCACCACAAGTAGGGCGCACAGATACGCAGTATTTT
CASSPQVGRTDTQYF
>TRBJ1-1|TRBV6-5|-|-
TGTGCCAGCAGTGCACAGGTAGTCGCTGAAGCTTTCTTT
CASSAQVVAEAFF
>TRBJ2-5|TRBV28|-|TRBD2
TGTGCCAGCCGTGGGGGGGTCGGAGAGACCCAGTACTTC
CASRGGVGETQYF
>TRBJ2-1|TRBV12-5|-|TRBD2
TGTGCTAGTGGTTTAGACCCGAGGCGGGGGGGCGAATATGAGCAGTTCTTC
CASGLDPRRGGEYEQFF
>TRBJ2-3|TRBV7-8|few|TRBD2
TGTGCCAGCAGCCGAATGCAGACTAGCGGGGGGGCCGGCACAGATACGCAGTATTTT
CASSRMQTSGGAGTDTQYF
>TRBJ1-5|TRBV7-2|few|TRBD1
TGTGCCAGCAGCACCGACAGGGAAAGGCATCAGCCCCAGCATTTT
CASSTDRERHQPQHF
>TRBJ2-7|TRBV6-6|-|-
TGTGCCAGCAGTTACCTTGGCGAGCAGTACTTC
CASSYLGEQYF
>TRBJ2-5|TRBV15|-|-
TGTGCCACCAGCAGACCAGAATCCCAAGAGACCCAGTACTTC
CATSRPESQETQYF
>TRBJ2-4|TRBV6-6|many|-
TGTGCCAGCAGTTACAGGACAGTCAAAAACATTCAGTACTTC
CASSYRTVKNIQYF
>TRBJ2-3|TRBV29-1|-|TRBD2
TGCAGCGGCCATTTCCAATCCACTAAGGGACTAGCGGGGGTCCCTTCTGGCACAGATACGCAGTATTTT
CSGHFQSTKGLAGVPSGTDTQYF
>TRBJ1-1|TRBV7-2|-|-
TGTGCCAGCAGCCAGGTTGGGACTGAAGCTTTCTTT
CASSQVGTEAFF
>TRBJ2-5|TRBV25-1|-|TRBD2
TGTGCCAGCAGTGAGGGGGGGACTCGGGAGACCCAGTACTTC
CASSEGGTRETQYF
>TRBJ2-4|TRBV5-1|-|TRBD1
TGCGCCAGCAGCCTCATCCCGGGACAGGGAAACATTCAGTACTTC
CASSLIPGQGNIQYF
>TRBJ1-2|TRBV10-3|-|TRBD1
TGTGCCATCAGTGAAAGGGGGCTCTATGGCTACACCTTC
CAISERGLYGYTF